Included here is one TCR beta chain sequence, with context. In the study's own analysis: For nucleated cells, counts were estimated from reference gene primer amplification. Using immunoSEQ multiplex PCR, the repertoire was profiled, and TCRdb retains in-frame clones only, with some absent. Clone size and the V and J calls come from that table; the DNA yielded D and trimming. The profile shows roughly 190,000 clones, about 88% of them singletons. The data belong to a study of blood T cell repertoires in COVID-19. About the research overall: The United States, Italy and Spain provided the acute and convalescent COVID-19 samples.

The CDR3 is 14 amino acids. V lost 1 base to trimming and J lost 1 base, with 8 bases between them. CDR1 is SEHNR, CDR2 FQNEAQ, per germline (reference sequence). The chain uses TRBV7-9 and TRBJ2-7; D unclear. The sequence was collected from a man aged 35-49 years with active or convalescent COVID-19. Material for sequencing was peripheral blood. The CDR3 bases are TGTGCCAGCAGCTTAGACAAAGCGTCCTACGAGCAGTACTTC. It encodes CASSLDKASYEQYF. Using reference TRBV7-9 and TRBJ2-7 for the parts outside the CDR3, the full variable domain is DTGVSQNPRHKITKRGQNVTFRCDPISEHNRLYWYRQTLGQGPEFLTYFQNEAQLEKSRLLSDRFSAERPKGSFSTLEIQRTEQGDSAMYLCASSLDKASYEQYFGPGTRLTVT.